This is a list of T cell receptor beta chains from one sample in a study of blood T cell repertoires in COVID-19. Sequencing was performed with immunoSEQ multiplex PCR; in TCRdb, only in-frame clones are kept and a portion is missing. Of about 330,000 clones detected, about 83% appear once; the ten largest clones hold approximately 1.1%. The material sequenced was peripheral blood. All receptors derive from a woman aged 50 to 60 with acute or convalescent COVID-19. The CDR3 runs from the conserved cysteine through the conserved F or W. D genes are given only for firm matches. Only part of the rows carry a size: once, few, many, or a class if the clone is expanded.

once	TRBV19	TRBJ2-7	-	CASSIVDNYEQYF	TGTGCCAGTAGTATAGTAGACAACTACGAGCAGTACTTC
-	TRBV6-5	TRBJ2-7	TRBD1	CASRRDRQRYEQYF	TGTGCCAGCAGGAGGGACAGGCAGCGCTACGAGCAGTACTTC
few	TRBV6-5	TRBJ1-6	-	CASSPFRQDNSPLHF	TGTGCCAGCAGTCCATTCAGACAGGACAATTCACCCCTCCACTTT
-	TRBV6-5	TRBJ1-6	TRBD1	CASNPTGPSPLHF	TGTGCCAGCAACCCGACAGGGCCTTCACCCCTCCACTTT
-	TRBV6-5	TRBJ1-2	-	CASSYEFYGYTF	TGTGCCAGCAGTTACGAGTTCTATGGCTACACCTTC
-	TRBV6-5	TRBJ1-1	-	CASSYSKGGLGTEAFF	TGTGCCAGCAGTTACTCGAAGGGCGGGCTGGGAACTGAAGCTTTCTTT
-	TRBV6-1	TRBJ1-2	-	CASSDWGQSEDYGYTF	TGTGCCAGCAGTGATTGGGGACAATCAGAGGACTATGGCTACACCTTC
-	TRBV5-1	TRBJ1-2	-	CASSLRGFDYGYTF	TGCGCCAGCAGCTTGCGGGGATTTGACTATGGCTACACCTTC
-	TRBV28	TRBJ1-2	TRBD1	CASRLTGRYGYTF	TGTGCCAGCAGGCTGACAGGGCGGTATGGCTACACCTTC
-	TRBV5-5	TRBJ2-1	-	CASSLGGVYNEQFF	TGTGCCAGCAGCTTGGGGGGCGTCTACAATGAGCAGTTCTTC
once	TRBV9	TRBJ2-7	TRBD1	CASSARTGSYEQYF	TGTGCCAGCAGCGCCCGGACAGGGTCCTACGAGCAGTACTTC
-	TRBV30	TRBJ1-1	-	CAWSVPQGSLAEAFF	TGTGCCTGGAGTGTTCCCCAGGGTTCGCTCGCTGAAGCTTTCTTT
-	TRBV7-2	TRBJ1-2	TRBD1	CASSVWDRANYGYTF	TGTGCCAGCAGCGTATGGGACAGGGCTAACTATGGCTACACCTTC
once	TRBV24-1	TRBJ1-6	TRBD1	CATSDLRTGYNSPLHF	TGTGCCACCAGTGATTTGCGGACAGGGTATAATTCACCCCTCCACTTT
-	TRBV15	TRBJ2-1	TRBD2	CATSTTRTSADNEQFF	TGTGCCACCAGCACAACTCGGACTAGCGCCGACAATGAGCAGTTCTTC
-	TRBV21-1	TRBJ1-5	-	CASSKFRDFKWQPQHF	TGTGCCAGCAGCAAATTTAGGGACTTTAAATGGCAGCCCCAGCATTTT
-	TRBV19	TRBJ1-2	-	CASSIRDTTYTF	TGTGCCAGTAGTATAAGGGACACAACCTACACCTTC
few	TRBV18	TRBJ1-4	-	CASSPRVNEKLFF	TGTGCCAGCTCACCCAGGGTAAATGAAAAACTGTTTTTT
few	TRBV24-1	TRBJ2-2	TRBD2	CATSDFWERGGVGELFF	TGTGCCACCAGTGATTTTTGGGAGCGGGGGGGCGTCGGGGAGCTGTTTTTT
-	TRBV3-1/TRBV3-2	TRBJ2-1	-	CASSRAGYNEQFF	TGTGCCAGCAGCCGGGCCGGCTACAATGAGCAGTTCTTC
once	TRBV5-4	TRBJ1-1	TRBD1	CASSPYRQGSGNTEAFF	TGTGCCAGCAGTCCATACCGACAGGGAAGTGGGAACACTGAAGCTTTCTTT
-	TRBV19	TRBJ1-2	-	CASTPGRGYGYTF	TGTGCCAGTACCCCCGGCAGGGGCTATGGCTACACCTTC
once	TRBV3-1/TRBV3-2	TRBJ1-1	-	CASSQVDTYTEAFF	TGTGCCAGCAGCCAAGTGGACACTTACACTGAAGCTTTCTTT
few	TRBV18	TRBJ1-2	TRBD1	CASSPSTGGGYGYTF	TGTGCCAGCTCACCATCCACAGGGGGCGGCTATGGCTACACCTTC
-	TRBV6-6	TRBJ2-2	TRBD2	CASSQRTSGRAGYTGELFF	TGTGCCAGCAGTCAACGGACTAGCGGGAGGGCCGGTTACACCGGGGAGCTGTTTTTT
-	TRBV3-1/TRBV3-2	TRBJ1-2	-	CASSQAGRGYTF	TGTGCCAGCAGCCAAGCAGGGCGAGGCTACACCTTC
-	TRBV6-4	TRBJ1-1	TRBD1	CASRAGQGPSEAFF	TGTGCCAGCAGGGCGGGACAGGGCCCATCGGAGGCTTTCTTT
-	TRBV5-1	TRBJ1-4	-	CASSLGGQEDEKLFF	TGCGCCAGCAGCTTGGGGGGGCAGGAGGATGAAAAACTGTTTTTT